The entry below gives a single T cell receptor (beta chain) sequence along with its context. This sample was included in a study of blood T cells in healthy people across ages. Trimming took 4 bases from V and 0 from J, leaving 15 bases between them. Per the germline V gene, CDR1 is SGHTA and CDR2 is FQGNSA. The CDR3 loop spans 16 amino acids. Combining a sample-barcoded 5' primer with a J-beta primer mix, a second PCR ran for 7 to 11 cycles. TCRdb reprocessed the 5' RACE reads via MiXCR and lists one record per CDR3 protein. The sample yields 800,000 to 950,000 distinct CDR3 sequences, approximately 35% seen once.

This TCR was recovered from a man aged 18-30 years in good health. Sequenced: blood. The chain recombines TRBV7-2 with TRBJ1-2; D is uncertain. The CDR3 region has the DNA TGTGCCAGCAGCTCCTCCCCGACCAGGTCTAACTATGGCTACACCTTC. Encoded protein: CASSSSPTRSNYGYTF.